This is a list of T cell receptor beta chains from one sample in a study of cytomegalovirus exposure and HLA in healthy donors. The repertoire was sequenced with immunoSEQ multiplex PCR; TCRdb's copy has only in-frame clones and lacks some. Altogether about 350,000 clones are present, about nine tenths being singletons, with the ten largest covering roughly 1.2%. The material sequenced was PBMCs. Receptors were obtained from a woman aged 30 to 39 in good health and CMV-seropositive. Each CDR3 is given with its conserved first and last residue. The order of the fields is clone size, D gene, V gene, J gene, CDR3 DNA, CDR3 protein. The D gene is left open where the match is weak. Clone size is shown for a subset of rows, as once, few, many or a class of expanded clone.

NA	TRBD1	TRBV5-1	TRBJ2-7	TGTGCCAGCAGTTCGGACAGGCCCTACGAGCAGTACTTC	CASSSDRPYEQYF
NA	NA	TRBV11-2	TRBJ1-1	TGTGCCAGCAGCTTTGAGGGATCGAACGCTGAAGCTTTCTTT	CASSFEGSNAEAFF
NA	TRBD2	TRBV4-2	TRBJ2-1	TGTGCCAGCAGCCCCGGGACTAGCGGGCCCTACAATGAGCAGTTCTTC	CASSPGTSGPYNEQFF
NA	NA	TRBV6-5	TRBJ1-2	TGTGCCAGCAGTTATTGGGGCCCCACCTATGGCTACACCTTC	CASSYWGPTYGYTF
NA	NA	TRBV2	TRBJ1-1	TGTGCCAGCAGTGAATTTTGGGGTGGATTAGCTTTCTTT	CASSEFWGGLAFF
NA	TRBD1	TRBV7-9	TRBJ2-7	TGTGCCAGCAGCCGTCGGACAGGGGACGAGCAGTACTTC	CASSRRTGDEQYF
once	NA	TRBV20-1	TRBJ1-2	TGCAGTGCTGCGGGTATAGGCTACACCTTC	CSAAGIGYTF
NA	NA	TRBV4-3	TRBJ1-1	TGCGCCAGCAGCCAAGAGAGGGGTTTGAACACTGAAGCTTTCTTT	CASSQERGLNTEAFF
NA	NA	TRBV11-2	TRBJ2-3	TGTGCCAGCAGCTTAATGTCAGATACGCAGTATTTT	CASSLMSDTQYF
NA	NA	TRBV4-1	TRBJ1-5	TGCGCCAGCAGCCAAGAATTGGGACGGGATCAGCCCCAGCATTTT	CASSQELGRDQPQHF
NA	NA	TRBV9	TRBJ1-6	TGTGCCAGCAGCGTAGTGCCAGGACCCTCACCCCTCCACTTT	CASSVVPGPSPLHF
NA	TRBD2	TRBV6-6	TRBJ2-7	TGTGCCAGCAGGCTCCTAGCGGCCCCTTCATCCTACGAGCAGTACTTC	CASRLLAAPSSYEQYF
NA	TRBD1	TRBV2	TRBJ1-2	TGTGCCACTGGACAGGGGGCGTTTTCGGATGGCTACACCTTC	CATGQGAFSDGYTF
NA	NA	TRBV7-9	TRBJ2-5	TGTGCCAGCAGCCCCGGACGGTTAGAGACCCAGTACTTC	CASSPGRLETQYF
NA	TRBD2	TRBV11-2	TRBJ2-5	TGTGCCAGCAGGGAGATTAGCGGGGACTCGATAAAGACCCAGTACTTC	CASREISGDSIKTQYF
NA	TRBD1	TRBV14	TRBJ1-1	TGTGCCAGCAGCCAGAGAACAGGGGCCGGGACTGAAGCTTTCTTT	CASSQRTGAGTEAFF
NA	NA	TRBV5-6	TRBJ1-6	TGTGCCAGCAGCCCTATGGGGTTGACCTATAATTCACCCCTCCACTTT	CASSPMGLTYNSPLHF
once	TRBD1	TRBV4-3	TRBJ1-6	TGCGCCAGCAGCCCTAAGACAGGGGCTAATTCACCCCTCCACTTT	CASSPKTGANSPLHF
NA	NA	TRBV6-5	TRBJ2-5	TGTGCCAGCAGTCTACTCGGGGGCAGGGAGACCCAGTACTTC	CASSLLGGRETQYF
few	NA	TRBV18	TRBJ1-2	TGTGCCAGCTCACCCCAATCCGGGAGGACCAACTATGGCTACACCTTC	CASSPQSGRTNYGYTF
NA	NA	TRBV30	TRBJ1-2	TGTGCCTGGAGTGTGGTTCCTAACTATGGCTACACCTTC	CAWSVVPNYGYTF
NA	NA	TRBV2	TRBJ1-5	TGTGCCAGCAGTCCAGGGCTCCTACTCAATCAGCCCCAGCATTTT	CASSPGLLLNQPQHF
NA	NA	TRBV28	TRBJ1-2	TGTGCCAGCAGTCTCCCAGCTCAACCGGGCTATGGCTACACCTTC	CASSLPAQPGYGYTF
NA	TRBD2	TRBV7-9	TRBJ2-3	TGTGCCAGCACCCTAGCGGGAGGGGATACGCAGTATTTT	CASTLAGGDTQYF
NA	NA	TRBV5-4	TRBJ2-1	TGTGCCAGCAGCCTGGGGCGGAACAATGAGCAGTTCTTC	CASSLGRNNEQFF
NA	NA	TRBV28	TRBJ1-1	TGTGCCAGCAGTTTATATGCAGGCGGAGGTGGGGAAGCTTTCTTT	CASSLYAGGGGEAFF
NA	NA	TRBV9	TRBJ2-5	TGTGCCAGCAGCGTCGACAGAGAAGAGACCCAGTACTTC	CASSVDREETQYF
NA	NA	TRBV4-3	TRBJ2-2	TGCGCCAGCAGCCAAGATCGGGACTTTAGCGGGGAGCTGTTTTTT	CASSQDRDFSGELFF
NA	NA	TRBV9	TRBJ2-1	TGTGCCAGCAGCGCGGCGGCGTTCGATGAGCAGTTCTTC	CASSAAAFDEQFF